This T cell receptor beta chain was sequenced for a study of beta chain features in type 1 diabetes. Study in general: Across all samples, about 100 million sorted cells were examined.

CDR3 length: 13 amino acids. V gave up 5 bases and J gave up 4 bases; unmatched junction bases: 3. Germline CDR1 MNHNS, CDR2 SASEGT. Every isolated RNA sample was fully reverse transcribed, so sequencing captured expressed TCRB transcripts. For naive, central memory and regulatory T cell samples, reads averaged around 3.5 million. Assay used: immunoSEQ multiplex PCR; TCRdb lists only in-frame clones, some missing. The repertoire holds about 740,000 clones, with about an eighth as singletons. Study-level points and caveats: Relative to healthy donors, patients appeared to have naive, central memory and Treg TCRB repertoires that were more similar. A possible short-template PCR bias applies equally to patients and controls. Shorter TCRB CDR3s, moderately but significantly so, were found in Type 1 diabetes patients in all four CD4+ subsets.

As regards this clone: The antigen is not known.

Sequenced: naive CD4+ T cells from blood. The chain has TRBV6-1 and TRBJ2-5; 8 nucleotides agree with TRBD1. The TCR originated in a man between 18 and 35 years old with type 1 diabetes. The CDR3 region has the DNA TGTGCCAGCAGTCCTGGACAGGGAGAGACCCAGTACTTC. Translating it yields CASSPGQGETQYF.